These T cell receptor beta chains were read from a single sample in a study of CD8+ T cells in alopecia areata. Repertoires were generated with immunoSEQ multiplex PCR, while TCRdb's copy carries only in-frame clones and drops some. Of roughly 6,000 clones listed, around 60% are singletons. Input material: skin. These receptors were collected from a human donor with alopecia areata. Each CDR3 is given with its conserved first and last residue. A D gene is named only where the DNA matches it firmly. Clone size is given for some rows only: seen once, a few or many times, or a class if the clone is expanded.

CDR3 DNA: TGTGCCAGCAGCTACAGGGTCAGCAATCAGCCCCAGCATTTT; CDR3 protein: CASSYRVSNQPQHF; clone size: .; V gene: TRBV28; J gene: TRBJ1-5; D gene: .
CDR3 DNA: TGTGCCAGCAGTACAGGGGGCCATGAAAAACTGTTTTTT; CDR3 protein: CASSTGGHEKLFF; clone size: few; V gene: TRBV28; J gene: TRBJ1-4; D gene: TRBD1
CDR3 DNA: TGCGCCAGCAGGGAACTAGGGTCCTACGAGCAGTACTTC; CDR3 protein: CASRELGSYEQYF; clone size: once; V gene: TRBV5-1; J gene: TRBJ2-7; D gene: .
CDR3 DNA: TGTGCCAGCTCGTTGACGGCAGTAGACTCAACTAATGAAAAACTGTTTTTT; CDR3 protein: CASSLTAVDSTNEKLFF; clone size: .; V gene: TRBV18; J gene: TRBJ1-4; D gene: .
CDR3 DNA: TGTGCCAGCGGAGGGACAGATTATGGCTACACCTTC; CDR3 protein: CASGGTDYGYTF; clone size: .; V gene: TRBV2; J gene: TRBJ1-2; D gene: TRBD1
CDR3 DNA: TGTGCCAGCAGGGTGGTCTCCTCCTACGAGCAGTACTTC; CDR3 protein: CASRVVSSYEQYF; clone size: .; V gene: TRBV2; J gene: TRBJ2-7; D gene: .
CDR3 DNA: TGTGCCAGCAGCCTTGCCAGTGAGCAGTTCTTC; CDR3 protein: CASSLASEQFF; clone size: few; V gene: TRBV5-4; J gene: TRBJ2-1; D gene: .
CDR3 DNA: TGTGCCAGCAGGGATGTAAGCTCTGGGGCCAACGTCCTGACTTTC; CDR3 protein: CASRDVSSGANVLTF; clone size: once; V gene: TRBV7-3; J gene: TRBJ2-6; D gene: .
CDR3 DNA: TGTGCCAGCCAGCAGGTCCTAGAGACCCAGTACTTC; CDR3 protein: CASQQVLETQYF; clone size: few; V gene: TRBV2; J gene: TRBJ2-5; D gene: .
CDR3 DNA: TGTGCCAGCAGTGAACCATATCCACGCTCCGGCAATTCACCCCTCCACTTT; CDR3 protein: CASSEPYPRSGNSPLHF; clone size: .; V gene: TRBV6-1; J gene: TRBJ1-6; D gene: .
CDR3 DNA: TGTGCCAGCAGCTTAATAGGGCGTGGGCGTTACGAGCAGTACTTC; CDR3 protein: CASSLIGRGRYEQYF; clone size: few; V gene: TRBV13; J gene: TRBJ2-7; D gene: .
CDR3 DNA: TGTGCCTGGTCCCTAGGGTCCCAAGAGACCCAGTACTTC; CDR3 protein: CAWSLGSQETQYF; clone size: .; V gene: TRBV30; J gene: TRBJ2-5; D gene: .
CDR3 DNA: TGTGCCAGCACCGACGGATGGAACGGTAATTCACCCCTCCACTTT; CDR3 protein: CASTDGWNGNSPLHF; clone size: .; V gene: TRBV6-5; J gene: TRBJ1-6; D gene: .
CDR3 DNA: TGTGCCAGCAGTCCGGTGGACAATGAGCAGTTCTTC; CDR3 protein: CASSPVDNEQFF; clone size: .; V gene: TRBV6-6; J gene: TRBJ2-1; D gene: .
CDR3 DNA: TGCAGCGTTGAGAAGGCCCTGGGCAATGAGCAGTTCTTC; CDR3 protein: CSVEKALGNEQFF; clone size: .; V gene: TRBV29-1; J gene: TRBJ2-1; D gene: .
CDR3 DNA: TGTGCCAGCAGCTACGGGACTAGTCAAGAGACCCAGTACTTC; CDR3 protein: CASSYGTSQETQYF; clone size: .; V gene: TRBV7-9; J gene: TRBJ2-5; D gene: TRBD2
CDR3 DNA: TGCGCCAGCAGCGTCGAGTACAATGAGCAGTTCTTC; CDR3 protein: CASSVEYNEQFF; clone size: .; V gene: TRBV5-1; J gene: TRBJ2-1; D gene: .
CDR3 DNA: TGCGCCAGCAGCCCGGGTGTAGGGGTTGAAGCTTTCTTT; CDR3 protein: CASSPGVGVEAFF; clone size: .; V gene: TRBV4-1; J gene: TRBJ1-1; D gene: .
CDR3 DNA: TGTGCCAGCAGTACAGGGCCCCGGGACGAGCAGTACTTC; CDR3 protein: CASSTGPRDEQYF; clone size: .; V gene: TRBV2; J gene: TRBJ2-7; D gene: .
CDR3 DNA: TGCAGCGTTGGGACAGGGGCCTACAATGAGCAGTTCTTC; CDR3 protein: CSVGTGAYNEQFF; clone size: few; V gene: TRBV29-1; J gene: TRBJ2-1; D gene: TRBD1
CDR3 DNA: TGTGCCAGCAAGAGGGGTGAAAAACTGTTTTTT; CDR3 protein: CASKRGEKLFF; clone size: .; V gene: TRBV2; J gene: TRBJ1-4; D gene: .
CDR3 DNA: TGCGCCAGCAGTACCCCTAGCGGGCAGGACGGTGAGCAGTTCTTC; CDR3 protein: CASSTPSGQDGEQFF; clone size: .; V gene: TRBV10-2; J gene: TRBJ2-1; D gene: TRBD2
CDR3 DNA: TGTGCCTGGAGATACCAGGCCGACGGGGCTTTCTTT; CDR3 protein: CAWRYQADGAFF; clone size: .; V gene: TRBV30; J gene: TRBJ1-1; D gene: .
CDR3 DNA: TGTGCCAGTAGTCTTACTAGCGGGAGCATGAATGAGCAGTTCTTC; CDR3 protein: CASSLTSGSMNEQFF; clone size: .; V gene: TRBV19; J gene: TRBJ2-1; D gene: TRBD2
CDR3 DNA: TGTGCCAGCAGCCGGGAGATGACCTACGAGCAGTACTTC; CDR3 protein: CASSREMTYEQYF; clone size: .; V gene: TRBV5-5; J gene: TRBJ2-7; D gene: .
CDR3 DNA: TGTGCCAGCAGCACGGGACCACAAATCTCCTACAATGAGCAGTTCTTC; CDR3 protein: CASSTGPQISYNEQFF; clone size: few; V gene: TRBV7-9; J gene: TRBJ2-1; D gene: .
CDR3 DNA: TGTGCCAGCAGTCCTTCGGGACCAGCCAAGGCCTACGAGCAGTACTTC; CDR3 protein: CASSPSGPAKAYEQYF; clone size: .; V gene: TRBV27; J gene: TRBJ2-7; D gene: .
CDR3 DNA: TGTGCCAGCAGTTTAAAACGGAACGGTCAGCCCCAGCATTTT; CDR3 protein: CASSLKRNGQPQHF; clone size: few; V gene: TRBV28; J gene: TRBJ1-5; D gene: .
CDR3 DNA: TGTGCCAGCAGCCAAGCGGGTGGGACTAGCGGCTACAATGAGCAGTTCTTC; CDR3 protein: CASSQAGGTSGYNEQFF; clone size: .; V gene: TRBV4-2; J gene: TRBJ2-1; D gene: TRBD2
CDR3 DNA: TGTGCCAGCCGTTCACTTGGCTATGGCTACACCTTC; CDR3 protein: CASRSLGYGYTF; clone size: .; V gene: TRBV2; J gene: TRBJ1-2; D gene: .
CDR3 DNA: TGTGCCAGCAGCCAACTGGGAGGATCTGAAGCTTTCTTT; CDR3 protein: CASSQLGGSEAFF; clone size: .; V gene: TRBV14; J gene: TRBJ1-1; D gene: .
CDR3 DNA: TGTGCCAGCAGCCAAGATAGCCAGCAGCCCCAGCATTTT; CDR3 protein: CASSQDSQQPQHF; clone size: .; V gene: TRBV4-2; J gene: TRBJ1-5; D gene: .
CDR3 DNA: TGTGCCAGCAGCCGGGACCGACCCTTTGCTAACGAGCAGTACTTC; CDR3 protein: CASSRDRPFANEQYF; clone size: .; V gene: TRBV28; J gene: TRBJ2-7; D gene: .
CDR3 DNA: TGTGCCAGCAGCCCGAGCGGGGGGCGGGGAGATACGCAGTATTTT; CDR3 protein: CASSPSGGRGDTQYF; clone size: few; V gene: TRBV7-9; J gene: TRBJ2-3; D gene: TRBD2
CDR3 DNA: TGTGCCAGCTCACCGACAGGGGGCGCAGACTATGGCTACACCTTC; CDR3 protein: CASSPTGGADYGYTF; clone size: .; V gene: TRBV18; J gene: TRBJ1-2; D gene: TRBD1
CDR3 DNA: TGTGCCAGTAGTATTGGGCTAACTAATCAGCCCCAGCATTTT; CDR3 protein: CASSIGLTNQPQHF; clone size: .; V gene: TRBV19; J gene: TRBJ1-5; D gene: .
CDR3 DNA: TGTGCCAGCAGCTTGGTTGGCAGATCCTACGAGCAGTACTTC; CDR3 protein: CASSLVGRSYEQYF; clone size: .; V gene: TRBV5-4; J gene: TRBJ2-7; D gene: .
CDR3 DNA: TGTGCCAGCAGCTTGACTGGGGGGTCCTCCTACGAGCAGTACTTC; CDR3 protein: CASSLTGGSSYEQYF; clone size: .; V gene: TRBV5-5; J gene: TRBJ2-7; D gene: .
CDR3 DNA: TGTGCCAGCAGCTTAGCGGCGGGACAGGGGTACAATGAGCAGTTCTTC; CDR3 protein: CASSLAAGQGYNEQFF; clone size: .; V gene: TRBV7-8; J gene: TRBJ2-1; D gene: TRBD1
CDR3 DNA: TGTGCCAGTAGTCCCCCGGTCAGGGACAGACAAGAGACCCAGTACTTC; CDR3 protein: CASSPPVRDRQETQYF; clone size: .; V gene: TRBV19; J gene: TRBJ2-5; D gene: TRBD1
CDR3 DNA: TGTGCCAGCAGTTTATCGGGTCCCTACGAGCAGTACTTC; CDR3 protein: CASSLSGPYEQYF; clone size: .; V gene: TRBV27; J gene: TRBJ2-7; D gene: .
CDR3 DNA: TGTGCCAGCACGGTGCATGTCTCGCGAAAGATCTATGGCTACACCTTC; CDR3 protein: CASTVHVSRKIYGYTF; clone size: .; V gene: TRBV5-5; J gene: TRBJ1-2; D gene: .
CDR3 DNA: TGTGCCAGCGGGACAGGTGGATGGTACGAGCAGTACTTC; CDR3 protein: CASGTGGWYEQYF; clone size: .; V gene: TRBV25-1; J gene: TRBJ2-7; D gene: TRBD1
CDR3 DNA: TGTGCCAGCAGAACCGGGACTAGTTCTGGTACGCAGTATTTT; CDR3 protein: CASRTGTSSGTQYF; clone size: .; V gene: TRBV28; J gene: TRBJ2-3; D gene: TRBD2
CDR3 DNA: TGTGCCATCTCCTCCGGGACTAGCGGGGGGGCCTACGAGCAGTACTTC; CDR3 protein: CAISSGTSGGAYEQYF; clone size: .; V gene: TRBV10-3; J gene: TRBJ2-7; D gene: TRBD2
CDR3 DNA: TGTGCCAGCAGCAAACGGACAGGGGGCAATGGGGCCAACGTCCTGACTTTC; CDR3 protein: CASSKRTGGNGANVLTF; clone size: few; V gene: TRBV16; J gene: TRBJ2-6; D gene: TRBD1
CDR3 DNA: TGTGCCAGCAGCTCGACAGGCATGAATGAAAAACTGTTTTTT; CDR3 protein: CASSSTGMNEKLFF; clone size: few; V gene: TRBV7-9; J gene: TRBJ1-4; D gene: .
CDR3 DNA: TGCGCCAGCAGCTCGACAGGTAATAGCAATCAGCCCCAGCATTTT; CDR3 protein: CASSSTGNSNQPQHF; clone size: few; V gene: TRBV5-1; J gene: TRBJ1-5; D gene: .
CDR3 DNA: TGCAGCGCCCAACTGGGCGCGCCGGGAGGCAATGAGCAGTTCTTC; CDR3 protein: CSAQLGAPGGNEQFF; clone size: .; V gene: TRBV29-1; J gene: TRBJ2-1; D gene: TRBD2
CDR3 DNA: TGTGCCAGCAGGCGTAGCCGGACAGGGGCTAACTATGGCTACACCTTC; CDR3 protein: CASRRSRTGANYGYTF; clone size: .; V gene: TRBV2; J gene: TRBJ1-2; D gene: TRBD1
CDR3 DNA: TGTGCCAGCAGTTTAACCTTCACCGGGGAGCTGTTTTTT; CDR3 protein: CASSLTFTGELFF; clone size: .; V gene: TRBV27; J gene: TRBJ2-2; D gene: .
CDR3 DNA: TGTGCCAGCAGCCGGACTAGCGGGGGGTACAATGAGCAGTTCTTC; CDR3 protein: CASSRTSGGYNEQFF; clone size: .; V gene: TRBV27; J gene: TRBJ2-1; D gene: TRBD2
CDR3 DNA: TGTGCCAGCAGTTTAGGAGGGTGGGCAACTAATGAAAAACTGTTTTTT; CDR3 protein: CASSLGGWATNEKLFF; clone size: .; V gene: TRBV27; J gene: TRBJ1-4; D gene: .
CDR3 DNA: TGCAGCGTTGAAACTAGCGGTTTGGGGGAGCAGTTCTTC; CDR3 protein: CSVETSGLGEQFF; clone size: .; V gene: TRBV29-1; J gene: TRBJ2-1; D gene: TRBD2
CDR3 DNA: TGTGCCAGCAGCCCCAGAGCGGGGAGGGAGACCCAGTACTTC; CDR3 protein: CASSPRAGRETQYF; clone size: once; V gene: TRBV11-2; J gene: TRBJ2-5; D gene: TRBD2
CDR3 DNA: TGTGCCAGCAGCTTCCCCTGGAGGGCCCAAGAGACCCAGTACTTC; CDR3 protein: CASSFPWRAQETQYF; clone size: medium-sized; V gene: TRBV11-2; J gene: TRBJ2-5; D gene: .
CDR3 DNA: TGTGCCAGCAGTGAACGAAATATCGGGGCAGGCTACACCTTC; CDR3 protein: CASSERNIGAGYTF; clone size: .; V gene: TRBV6-1; J gene: TRBJ1-2; D gene: .
CDR3 DNA: TGTGCCAGCAGCGTGGGACACAACGTCCTGACTTTC; CDR3 protein: CASSVGHNVLTF; clone size: once; V gene: TRBV4-2; J gene: TRBJ2-6; D gene: .